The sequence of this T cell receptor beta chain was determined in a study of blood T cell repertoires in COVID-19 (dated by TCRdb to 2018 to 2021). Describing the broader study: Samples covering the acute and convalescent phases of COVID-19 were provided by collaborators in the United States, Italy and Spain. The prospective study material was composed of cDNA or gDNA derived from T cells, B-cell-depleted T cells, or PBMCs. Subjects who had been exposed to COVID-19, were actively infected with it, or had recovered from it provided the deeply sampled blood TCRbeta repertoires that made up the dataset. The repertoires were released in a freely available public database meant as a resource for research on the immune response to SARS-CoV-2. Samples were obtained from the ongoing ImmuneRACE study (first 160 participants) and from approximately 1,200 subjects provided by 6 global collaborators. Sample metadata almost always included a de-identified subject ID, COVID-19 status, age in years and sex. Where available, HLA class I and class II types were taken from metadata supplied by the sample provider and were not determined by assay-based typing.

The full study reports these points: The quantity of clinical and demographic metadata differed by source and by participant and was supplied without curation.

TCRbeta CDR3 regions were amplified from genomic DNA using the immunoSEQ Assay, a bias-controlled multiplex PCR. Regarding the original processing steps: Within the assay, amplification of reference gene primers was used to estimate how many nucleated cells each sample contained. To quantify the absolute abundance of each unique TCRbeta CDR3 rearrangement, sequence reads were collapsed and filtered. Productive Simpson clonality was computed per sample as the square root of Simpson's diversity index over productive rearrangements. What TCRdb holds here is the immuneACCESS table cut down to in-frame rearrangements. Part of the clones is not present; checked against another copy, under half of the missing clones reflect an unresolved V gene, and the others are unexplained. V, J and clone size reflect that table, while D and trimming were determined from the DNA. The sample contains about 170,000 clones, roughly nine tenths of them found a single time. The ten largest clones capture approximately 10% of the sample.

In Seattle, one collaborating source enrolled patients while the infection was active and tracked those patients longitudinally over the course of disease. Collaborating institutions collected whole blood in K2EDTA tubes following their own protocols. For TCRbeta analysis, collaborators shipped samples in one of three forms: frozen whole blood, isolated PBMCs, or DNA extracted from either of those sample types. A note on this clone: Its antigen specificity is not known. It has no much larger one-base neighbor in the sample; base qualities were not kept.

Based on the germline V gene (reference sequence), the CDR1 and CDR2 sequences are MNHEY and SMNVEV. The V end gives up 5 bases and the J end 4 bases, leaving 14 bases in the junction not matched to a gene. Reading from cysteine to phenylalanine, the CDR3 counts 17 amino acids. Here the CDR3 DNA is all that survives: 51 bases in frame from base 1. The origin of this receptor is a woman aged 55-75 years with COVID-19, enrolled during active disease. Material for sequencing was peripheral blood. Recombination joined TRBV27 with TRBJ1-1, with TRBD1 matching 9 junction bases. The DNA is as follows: TGTGCCAGCAGTCACCAAGGGTTGGGGACAGGGAGCACTGAAGCTTTCTTT. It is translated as CASSHQGLGTGSTEAFF.